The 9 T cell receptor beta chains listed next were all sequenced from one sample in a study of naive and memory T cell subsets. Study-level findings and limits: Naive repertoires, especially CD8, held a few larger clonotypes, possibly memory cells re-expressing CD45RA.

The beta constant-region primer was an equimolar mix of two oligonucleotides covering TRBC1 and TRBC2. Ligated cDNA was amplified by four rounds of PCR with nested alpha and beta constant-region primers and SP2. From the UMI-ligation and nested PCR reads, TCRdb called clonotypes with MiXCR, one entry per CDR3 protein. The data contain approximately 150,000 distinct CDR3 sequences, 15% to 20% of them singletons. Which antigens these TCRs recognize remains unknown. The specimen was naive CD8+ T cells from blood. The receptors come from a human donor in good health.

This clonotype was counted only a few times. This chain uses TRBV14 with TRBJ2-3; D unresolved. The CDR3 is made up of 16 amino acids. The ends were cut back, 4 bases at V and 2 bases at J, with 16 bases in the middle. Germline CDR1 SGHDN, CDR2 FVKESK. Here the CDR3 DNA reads TGTGCCAGCAGCCTAGGGCCGATGGAGCTCACAGATACGCAGTATTTT. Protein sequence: CASSLGPMELTDTQYF.

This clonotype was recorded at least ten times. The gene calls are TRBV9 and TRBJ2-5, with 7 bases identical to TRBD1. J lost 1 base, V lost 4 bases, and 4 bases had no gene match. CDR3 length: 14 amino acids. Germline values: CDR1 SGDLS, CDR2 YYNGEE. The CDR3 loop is CASSPWDSQETQYF. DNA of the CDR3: TGTGCCAGCAGCCCCTGGGACAGCCAAGAGACCCAGTACTTC.

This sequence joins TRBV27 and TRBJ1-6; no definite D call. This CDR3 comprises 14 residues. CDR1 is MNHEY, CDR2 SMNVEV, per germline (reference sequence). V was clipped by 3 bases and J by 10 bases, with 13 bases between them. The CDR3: CASSFGTGKSPLHF. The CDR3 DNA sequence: TGTGCCAGCAGTTTTGGAACCGGCAAATCACCCCTCCACTTT.

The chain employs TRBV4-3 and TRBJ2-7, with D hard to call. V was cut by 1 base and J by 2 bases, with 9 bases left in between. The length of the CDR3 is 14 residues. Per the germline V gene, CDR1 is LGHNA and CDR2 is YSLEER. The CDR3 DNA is TGCGCCAGCAGCCAAGGGGCAGGACCCTACGAGCAGTACTTC. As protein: CASSQGAGPYEQYF.

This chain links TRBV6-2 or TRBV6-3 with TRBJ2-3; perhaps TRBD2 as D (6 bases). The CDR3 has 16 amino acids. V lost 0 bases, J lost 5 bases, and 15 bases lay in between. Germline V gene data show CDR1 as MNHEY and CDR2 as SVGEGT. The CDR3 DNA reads TGTGCCAGCAGTTACTCGAAGGGACTCGGCATAGATACGCAGTATTTT. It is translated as CASSYSKGLGIDTQYF.

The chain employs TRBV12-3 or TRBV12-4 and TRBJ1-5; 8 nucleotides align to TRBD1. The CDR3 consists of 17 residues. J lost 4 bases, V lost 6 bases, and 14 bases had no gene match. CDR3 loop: CASSHGTGRAKNQPQHF. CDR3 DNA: TGTGCCAGCAGCCACGGGACAGGTAGAGCTAAAAATCAGCCCCAGCATTTT.

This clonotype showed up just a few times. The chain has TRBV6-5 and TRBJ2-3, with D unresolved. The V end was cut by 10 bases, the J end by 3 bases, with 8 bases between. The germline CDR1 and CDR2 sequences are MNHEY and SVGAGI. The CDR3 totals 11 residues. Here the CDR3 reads CATHRTDTQYF. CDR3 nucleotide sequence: TGTGCCACTCACAGAACAGATACGCAGTATTTT.

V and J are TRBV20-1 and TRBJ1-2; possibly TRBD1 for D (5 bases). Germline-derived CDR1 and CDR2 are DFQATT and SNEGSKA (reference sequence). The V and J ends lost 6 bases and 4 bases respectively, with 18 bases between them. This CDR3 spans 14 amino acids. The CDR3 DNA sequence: TGCAGTGCCATAGTGGGGGAAAATAGCTATGGCTACACCTTC. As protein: CSAIVGENSYGYTF.

Here the CDR3 DNA reads TGTGCCAGCAGCCAACAGGGGAATTTCTACGAGCAGTACTTC. Translation: CASSQQGNFYEQYF. J is TRBJ2-7 and V is TRBV7-9, with 7 nucleotides matching TRBD1. V shed 5 bases and J 3 bases; nucleotides not matched to a gene: 7. Germline lookup yields CDR1 SEHNR and CDR2 FQNEAQ (reference sequence). The CDR3 has 14 residues.